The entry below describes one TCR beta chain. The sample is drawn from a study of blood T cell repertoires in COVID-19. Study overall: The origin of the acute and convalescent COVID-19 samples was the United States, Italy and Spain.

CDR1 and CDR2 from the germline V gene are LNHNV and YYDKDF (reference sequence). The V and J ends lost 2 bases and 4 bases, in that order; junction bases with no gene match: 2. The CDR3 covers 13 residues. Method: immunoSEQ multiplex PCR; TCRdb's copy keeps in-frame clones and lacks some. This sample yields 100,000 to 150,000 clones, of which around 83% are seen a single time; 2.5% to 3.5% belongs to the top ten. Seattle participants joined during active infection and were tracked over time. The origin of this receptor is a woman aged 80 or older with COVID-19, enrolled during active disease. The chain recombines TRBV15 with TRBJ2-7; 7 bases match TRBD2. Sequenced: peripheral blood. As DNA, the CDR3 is TGTGCCACCAGCAGACCGGGGGGATACGAGCAGTACTTC. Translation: CATSRPGGYEQYF.